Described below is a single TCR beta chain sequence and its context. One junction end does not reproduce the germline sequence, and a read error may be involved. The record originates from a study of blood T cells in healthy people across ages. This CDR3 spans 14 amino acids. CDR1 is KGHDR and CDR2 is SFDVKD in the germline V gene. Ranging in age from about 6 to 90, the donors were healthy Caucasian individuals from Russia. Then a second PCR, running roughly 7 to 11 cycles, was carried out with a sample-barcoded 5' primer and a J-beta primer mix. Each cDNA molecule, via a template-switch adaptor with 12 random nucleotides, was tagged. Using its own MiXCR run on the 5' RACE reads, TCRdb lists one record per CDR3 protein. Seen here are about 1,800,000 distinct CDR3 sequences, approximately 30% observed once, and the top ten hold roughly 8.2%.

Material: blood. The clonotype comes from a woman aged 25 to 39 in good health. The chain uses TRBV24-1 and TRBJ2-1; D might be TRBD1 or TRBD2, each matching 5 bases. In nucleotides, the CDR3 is TGTGCCACCAGTGTTAGGGGCCTGGACAATGAGCGGTACTTC. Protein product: CATSVRGLDNERYF.